These 20 T cell receptor beta chains came from one sample sequenced in a study of T cell responses to AZD1222 COVID-19 vaccine (dated by TCRdb to the early 2020s). Library preparation used the immunoSEQ multiplex PCR assay. What TCRdb holds here is the immuneACCESS table cut down to in-frame rearrangements. Part of the clones is not present; checked against another copy, under half of the missing clones reflect an unresolved V gene, and the others are unexplained. In this sample the table shows 140,000 to 150,000 clones, 75% to 90% of which occur a single time. The ten most abundant clones make up roughly 1.7% of the sample. The time point label for this specimen denotes: baseline before first vaccination. Source: peripheral blood, taken on day 0 of AZD1222 vaccination. The receptors come from an adult in good health.

V gene TRBV7-9 combines with J gene TRBJ2-3; 8 bases are a match to TRBD1. The V gene's germline CDR1 is SEHNR and CDR2 FQNEAQ (reference sequence). The length of the CDR3 is 15 residues. Trimming cost V 5 bases and J 7 bases; bases outside gene matches: 11. The CDR3 region has the DNA TGTGCCAGCAGCGTTACCGGGACAGGCCTGTATACGCAGTATTTT. As protein: CASSVTGTGLYTQYF.

The rearrangement links TRBV29-1 to TRBJ1-3, with unresolved D. Trimming stripped 7 bases from V and 0 bases from J, with 16 bases between. This CDR3 spans 15 amino acids. The germline gives CDR1 SQVTM, CDR2 ANQGSEA. Here the CDR3 DNA reads TGCAGCGGGCGCAAGGGTACAAGCTCTGGAAACACCATATATTTT. This encodes CSGRKGTSSGNTIYF.

The chain has TRBV4-1 and TRBJ1-1; D gene ambiguous. Trimming took 4 bases from V and 3 from J, leaving 12 bases between them. This CDR3 is 14 amino acids long. The germline CDR1 and CDR2 sequences are MGHRA and YSYEKL. The CDR3 loop reads CASSRAFGHTEAFF. The CDR3 DNA is TGCGCCAGCAGCCGCGCCTTTGGGCACACTGAAGCTTTCTTT.

V usage is TRBV30 and J usage is TRBJ1-6; D remains unclear. Trimming removed 4 bases from V and 6 bases from J, with 16 bases in between. The CDR3 has 15 amino acids. Per germline, CDR1 GTSNPN and CDR2 SVGIG (reference sequence). This CDR3 is CAWIPRGGRNSPLHF. DNA for the CDR3: TGTGCCTGGATCCCTCGGGGTGGGCGTAATTCACCCCTCCACTTT.

The genes are TRBV27 and TRBJ1-1; 7 bases match TRBD1. The germline V gene encodes CDR1 MNHEY and CDR2 SMNVEV (reference sequence). The V gene end was trimmed by 1 base and the J gene end by 4 bases; junction bases not matched to a gene: 0. The length of the CDR3 is 13 residues. This chain's CDR3 is CASSLYRGTEAFF. The CDR3, as DNA: TGTGCCAGCAGTTTATACAGGGGCACTGAAGCTTTCTTT.

The chain combines TRBV6-6 with TRBJ1-1; TRBD1 might be the D (5 bases). This CDR3 is 15 amino acids long. V lost 0 bases to trimming and J lost 0 bases, with 8 bases between them. Germline loops: CDR1 MNHNY, CDR2 SVGAGI (reference sequence). The CDR3 here is CASSYSRGMNTEAFF. CDR3 coding DNA: TGTGCCAGCAGTTACTCGAGGGGTATGAACACTGAAGCTTTCTTT.

V gene TRBV7-2 combines with J gene TRBJ2-1; D unresolved. Looked up from germline, CDR1 is SGHTA and CDR2 is FQGNSA. There are 13 residues in the CDR3. Trimming took 1 base from V and 3 from J, leaving 4 bases between them. The DNA for the CDR3 is TGTGCCAGCAGCTTAGGAATCTACAATGAGCAGTTCTTC. It is translated as CASSLGIYNEQFF. Using reference TRBV7-2 and TRBJ2-1 for the parts outside the CDR3, the full variable domain is GAGVSQSPSNKVTEKGKDVELRCDPISGHTALYWYRQSLGQGLEFLIYFQGNSAPDKSGLPSDRFSAERTGGSVSTLTIQRTQQEDSAVYLCASSLGIYNEQFFGPGTRLTVL.

V and J are TRBV3-1 (or the pseudogene TRBV3-2) and TRBJ2-3, with TRBD2 matching 9 bases. Germline V gene data show CDR1 as LGHDT and CDR2 as YNNKEL (reference sequence). V gave up 3 bases and J gave up 2 bases; unmatched junction bases: 3. There are 15 residues in the CDR3. The CDR3: CASSQVAGVTDTQYF. CDR3 sequence (DNA): TGTGCCAGCAGCCAGGTAGCGGGGGTCACAGATACGCAGTATTTT.

On this clone itself: The junction differs from germline at one of its ends, possibly a read error. The chain combines TRBV2 with TRBJ1-4; TRBD1 is a possible D gene (6 bases). The CDR3 extends over 10 amino acids. The germline gives CDR1 SNHLY, CDR2 FYNNEI. CDR3 amino acids: CASSGRDKYF. For the CDR3, the DNA is TGTGCCAGCAGTGGACGGGACAAGTATTTT.

The chain carries TRBV19 and TRBJ1-2, with D tentatively TRBD1 (6 bases). Germline V gene data show CDR1 as LNHDA and CDR2 as SQIVND (reference sequence). Trimming removed 5 bases from V and 3 bases from J, with 10 bases in between. CDR3 size: 13 residues. This CDR3 reads CASSYRQDYGYTF. The CDR3, as DNA: TGTGCCAGTAGTTATCGACAGGACTATGGCTACACCTTC.

The chain employs TRBV5-4 and TRBJ1-6; 7 bases match TRBD1. V shed 1 base, J shed 7 bases, and the junction held 2 bases outside the gene matches. CDR1 and CDR2 (germline): SGHNT, YYREEE (reference sequence). The CDR3 extends over 14 amino acids. DNA of the CDR3: TGTGCCAGCAGCTTGCAGGGGGGAAATTCACCCCTCCACTTT. It yields the protein CASSLQGGNSPLHF.

This clone was detected a few times. CDR3 nucleotides: TGTGCCAGCAGCCAAACCCCTAACACTGAAGCTTTCTTT. This gives the protein CASSQTPNTEAFF. The rearrangement uses TRBV7-3 and TRBJ1-1; no reliable D call. The germline V gene has CDR1 SGHTA and CDR2 FQGTGA. The CDR3 covers 13 residues. V gave up 5 bases and J gave up 2 bases, with 9 bases separating them.

J is TRBJ2-1 and V is TRBV30; 8 positions match TRBD2. The trim removed 3 bases at V and 0 bases at J, leaving 7 bases unmatched. This CDR3 spans 16 amino acids. Germline V CDR1 and CDR2: GTSNPN, SVGIG (reference sequence). The CDR3 loop is CAWSKGLVSSYNEQFF. CDR3 DNA sequence: TGTGCCTGGAGCAAGGGACTAGTCAGCTCCTACAATGAGCAGTTCTTC.

The V gene is TRBV15, the J gene TRBJ1-1; TRBD1 matches 11 bases. CDR3 length equals 15 residues. Germline CDR1 is LNHNV and CDR2 is YYDKDF (reference sequence). J lost 2 bases, V lost 5 bases, and 4 bases had no gene match. CDR3 sequence reads: CATSPGTGGNTEAFF. The CDR3 DNA follows: TGTGCCACCAGCCCAGGGACAGGGGGTAACACTGAAGCTTTCTTT.

This clone has just a few counts. The chain combines TRBV15 with TRBJ1-2; D unresolved. The CDR3 is 16 residues long. Trimming stripped 0 bases from V and 4 bases from J, with 15 bases between. From germline, CDR1 is LNHNV and CDR2 YYDKDF (reference sequence). Here the CDR3 reads CATSREDKGLIYGYTF. CDR3 DNA: TGTGCCACCAGCAGAGAGGATAAAGGTCTTATCTATGGCTACACCTTC.

J is TRBJ2-7 and V is TRBV25-1; D unclear. Germline lookup yields CDR1 MGHDK and CDR2 SYGVNS. This CDR3 has 17 amino acids. Between the trimmed V and J ends, which lost 6 bases and 4 bases, there was a span of 25 bases. The DNA for the CDR3 is TGTGCCAGCAGCCCTTTTCTGGGCCCAGGATTACGTTACGAGCAGTACTTC. Translating it yields CASSPFLGPGLRYEQYF.

The sample holds one count of this clone. The J gene is TRBJ2-5, the V gene TRBV24-1; TRBD2 might be the D (6 bases). The germline gives CDR1 KGHDR, CDR2 SFDVKD. Trimming took 9 bases from V and 5 from J, leaving 15 bases between them. The CDR3 covers 13 residues. The CDR3: CATARGGGETQYF. CDR3 nucleotide sequence: TGTGCCACCGCCCGGGGAGGAGGGGAGACCCAGTACTTC.

In this sample, this clone turned up once. The rearrangement links TRBV6-1 to TRBJ1-2; no clear D. Trimming stripped 1 base from V and 0 bases from J, with 6 bases between. The CDR3 is made up of 14 amino acids. CDR1 is MNHNS, CDR2 SASEGT, per germline. The CDR3: CASSEGTPNYGYTF. CDR3 in DNA: TGTGCCAGCAGTGAAGGGACTCCTAACTATGGCTACACCTTC.

In DNA form, the CDR3 reads TGTGCCAGCAGCTCACGCAGGGATGAGCAGTTCTTC. It codes for CASSSRRDEQFF. The rearrangement uses TRBV7-6 and TRBJ2-1; D possibly corresponds to TRBD1 (5 bases). This CDR3 contains 12 residues. The V end lost 4 bases, the J end lost 8 bases, and 9 bases lay between the germline ends. Germline CDR1 is SGHVS and CDR2 is FNYEAQ.

The genes are TRBV6-1 and TRBJ2-7, with D unresolved. Germline CDR1 and CDR2: MNHNS and SASEGT. The V gene lost 5 bases and the J gene lost 4 bases, with 6 bases spanning the gap. This CDR3 comprises 11 residues. The CDR3 DNA reads as TGTGCCAGCAGTCTTGGATACGAGCAGTACTTC. Protein product: CASSLGYEQYF.